The 19 T cell receptor beta chains listed next were all sequenced from one sample in a study of T cell responses to AZD1222 COVID-19 vaccine. Produced via immunoSEQ multiplex PCR; TCRdb's table is partial and in-frame only. The table includes 150,000 to 180,000 clones, about 88% detected once. This specimen consisted of peripheral blood, obtained on day 0 of AZD1222 vaccination. These receptors came from an adult in good health.

The CDR3 nucleotides read TGTGCCAGCAGTCGTACAGGGGGTGGCTACACCTTC. It codes for CASSRTGGGYTF. V is TRBV6-5 and J is TRBJ1-2, with 8 nucleotides matching TRBD1. The CDR3 spans 12 residues. Per the germline V gene, CDR1 is MNHEY and CDR2 is SVGAGI. With 5 bases clipped from V and 7 bases from J, the junction kept 3 bases outside the gene matches.

The V call is TRBV6-5, the J call TRBJ1-3; TRBD1 might be the D (5 bases). Germline V gene lookup returns CDR1 MNHEY and CDR2 SVGAGI. The CDR3 is 15 amino acids. The V end lost 6 bases, the J end lost 0 bases, and 12 bases lay between the germline ends. The CDR3 bases are TGTGCCAGCAGGATAACAGGCATCTCTGGAAACACCATATATTTT. Translating it yields CASRITGISGNTIYF.

V usage is TRBV15 and J usage is TRBJ2-5; tentatively, D is TRBD2 (7 bases). Trimming shortened V by 3 bases and J by 4 bases, and 12 bases separated the two germline ends. Germline CDR1 LNHNV, CDR2 YYDKDF (reference sequence). This CDR3 spans 14 amino acids. DNA for the CDR3: TGTGCCACCAGCAGTCCGGGGGGCCCAGAGACCCAGTACTTC. This sequence encodes CATSSPGGPETQYF.

V and J are TRBV15 and TRBJ1-4; possibly TRBD1 for D (5 bases). Germline assignment: CDR1 LNHNV and CDR2 YYDKDF (reference sequence). Trimming took off 0 bases at V and 1 base at J, with 6 bases between the two ends. The CDR3 is 15 amino acids. The CDR3 DNA is TGTGCCACCAGCAGAGATAGGGGAACTAATGAAAAACTGTTTTTT. Its protein is CATSRDRGTNEKLFF.

The rearrangement links TRBV3-1 (or the pseudogene TRBV3-2) to TRBJ1-1, with D possibly matching TRBD1 (5 bases). CDR3 length: 12 residues. V lost 1 base to trimming and J lost 10 bases, with 10 bases between them. CDR1 is LGHDT and CDR2 is YNNKEL in the germline V gene (reference sequence). The CDR3 protein is CASSQGVRGAFF. The CDR3 DNA reads TGTGCCAGCAGCCAAGGTGTTAGGGGAGCTTTCTTT.

The CDR3 loop reads CASSPSGGLFYEQYF. Here the CDR3 DNA reads TGTGCCAGCAGCCCCAGCGGGGGGTTGTTCTACGAGCAGTACTTC. This chain joins TRBV7-2 and TRBJ2-7; 9 bases match TRBD2. The trim removed 5 bases at V and 3 bases at J, leaving 8 bases unmatched. CDR1 SGHTA and CDR2 FQGNSA come from the germline V gene. The CDR3 sequence is 15 residues long.

This clone was seen only once. V is TRBV19 and J is TRBJ2-7, with D tentatively TRBD1 (6 bases). The CDR3 is 14 amino acids. Germline CDR1 is LNHDA and CDR2 is SQIVND (reference sequence). Trimming stripped 4 bases from V and 2 bases from J, with 12 bases between. The CDR3 sequence is CASSNRDTTYEQYF. In DNA, the CDR3 is TGTGCCAGTAGTAACCGGGACACAACCTACGAGCAGTACTTC.

This rearrangement joins TRBV7-2 to TRBJ1-2; D is ambiguous. V lost 3 bases to trimming and J lost 5 bases, with 13 bases between them. The germline gives CDR1 SGHTA, CDR2 FQGNSA. The CDR3 sequence is 14 residues long. CDR3 sequence reads: CASSFGGFVYGYTF. The CDR3 region has the DNA TGTGCCAGCAGCTTTGGAGGGTTTGTGTATGGCTACACCTTC.

The chain employs TRBV6-5 and TRBJ2-1, with a weak D call TRBD1 (8 bases). The CDR3 extends over 15 amino acids. CDR1 MNHEY and CDR2 SVGAGI come from the germline V gene. Between the trimmed V and J ends, which lost 7 bases and 1 base, there was a span of 14 bases. Here the CDR3 DNA reads TGTGCCAGCACCGGGGGGACAGGTTCCTACAATGAGCAGTTCTTC. Translating it yields CASTGGTGSYNEQFF.

The chain couples TRBV5-6 to TRBJ2-2, with a tentative D call TRBD1 (7 bases). Trimming removed 4 bases from V and 6 bases from J, with 19 bases in between. Germline CDR1 SGHDT, CDR2 YYEEEE. CDR3 length: 16 amino acids. The CDR3 reads CASSPSGGGIAGELFF. The DNA of the CDR3 is TGTGCCAGCAGCCCCAGCGGAGGGGGCATCGCCGGGGAGCTGTTTTTT.

The chain employs TRBV6-5 and TRBJ1-4; 11 bases fit TRBD1. With 4 bases clipped from V and 8 bases from J, the junction kept 6 bases outside the gene matches. Per germline, CDR1 MNHEY and CDR2 SVGAGI. The CDR3 is 15 residues long. The DNA for the CDR3 is TGTGCCAGCAGTTCCACGGGACAGGGGGGGGAAAAACTGTTTTTT. It yields the protein CASSSTGQGGEKLFF.

The chain recombines TRBV5-5 with TRBJ1-6, with TRBD1 matching over 11 bases. Germline lookup yields CDR1 SGHKS and CDR2 YYEKEE (reference sequence). V shed 6 bases and J 10 bases; nucleotides not matched to a gene: 6. This CDR3 is built from 14 residues. The CDR3 nucleotides read TGTGCCAGCAAGGCCGGGACAGGGGGGTCACCCCTCCACTTT. Protein product: CASKAGTGGSPLHF. Together with reference TRBV5-5 and TRBJ1-6, the CDR3 gives the full variable domain: DAGVTQSPTHLIKTRGQQVTLRCSPISGHKSVSWYQQVLGQGPQFIFQYYEKEERGRGNFPDRFSARQFPNYSSELNVNALLLGDSALYLCASKAGTGGSPLHFGNGTRLTVT.

The rearrangement uses TRBV10-3 and TRBJ2-5, with D possibly being TRBD1 or TRBD2 (5 bases each). Trimming shortened V by 5 bases and J by 5 bases, and 15 bases separated the two germline ends. This CDR3 is 14 amino acids long. Germline assignment: CDR1 ENHRY and CDR2 SYGVKD. CDR3 in amino acids: CAISRDALRETQYF. The CDR3 region has the DNA TGTGCCATCAGTCGGGACGCCCTCCGGGAGACCCAGTACTTC.

This chain links TRBV19 with TRBJ1-1; TRBD1 matches at 10 bases. The trim removed 7 bases at V and 5 bases at J, leaving 7 bases unmatched. Germline V CDR1 and CDR2: LNHDA, SQIVND (reference sequence). CDR3 length: 14 amino acids. The CDR3 reads CASTGTGEGTEAFF. DNA of the CDR3: TGTGCCAGTACAGGGACAGGGGAGGGGACTGAAGCTTTCTTT.

The V call is TRBV2, the J call TRBJ2-7, with 8 bases aligning to TRBD1. CDR1 SNHLY and CDR2 FYNNEI come from the germline V gene. The CDR3 totals 15 residues. V lost 0 bases and J lost 3; bases outside the gene matches: 4. In DNA form, the CDR3 reads TGTGCCAGCAGTGAAGCCTATGGACAGGGCTACGAGCAGTACTTC. Protein sequence: CASSEAYGQGYEQYF. The full variable domain, rest sourced from reference TRBV2 and TRBJ2-7, is EPEVTQTPSHQVTQMGQEVILRCVPISNHLYFYWYRQILGQKVEFLVSFYNNEISEKSEIFDDQFSVERPDGSNFTLKIRSTKLEDSAMYFCASSEAYGQGYEQYFGPGTRLTVT.

This rearrangement joins TRBV5-5 to TRBJ1-6, with a tentative D call TRBD1 (5 bases). This CDR3 region has 16 residues. V dropped 4 bases and J dropped 6 bases, with 17 bases sitting between them. Per germline, CDR1 SGHKS and CDR2 YYEKEE (reference sequence). As DNA, the CDR3 is TGTGCCAGCAGCGCTGCGGGGCCACGGGGTAATTCACCCCTCCACTTT. Protein: CASSAAGPRGNSPLHF.

The chain links TRBV7-2 to TRBJ1-5; D is unresolved. V gave up 3 bases and J gave up 0 bases, with 0 bases separating them. Germline CDR1 is SGHTA and CDR2 is FQGNSA. This CDR3 has 12 amino acids. The CDR3 DNA reads as TGTGCCAGCAGCTTTAGCAATCAGCCCCAGCATTTT. Translated, it gives CASSFSNQPQHF.

As for this clone: Additional DNA sequences in this sample encode the identical CDR3. The chain has TRBV4-3 and TRBJ2-7; perhaps TRBD1 as D (5 bases). Germline V gives CDR1 LGHNA, CDR2 YSLEER. CDR3 length: 15 residues. V was clipped by 0 bases and J by 2 bases, with 11 bases between them. In nucleotides, the CDR3 is TGCGCCAGCAGCCAAGACAGGGCTGCGACCTACGAGCAGTACTTC. Its translation: CASSQDRAATYEQYF.

V usage is TRBV2 and J usage is TRBJ2-5; D might be TRBD2 (5 bases). Trimming stripped 6 bases from V and 5 bases from J, with 10 bases between. Germline-derived CDR1 and CDR2 are SNHLY and FYNNEI. The CDR3 loop spans 12 amino acids. The CDR3 DNA is TGTGCCAGCAGCGGCCCGGGGGAGACCCAGTACTTC. Translated, it gives CASSGPGETQYF.